This TCR beta chain was retrieved from a study of blood T cells in healthy people across ages. The overall study: About one barcoded beta molecule was captured per two T cells (by template switching). Study-wide results and caveats: Expanded clonotype shifts may have been confounded, as the donors had an unknown CMV status.

A word on this clonotype: Its specificity is unknown.

The authors isolated at least 7 million PBMCs per sample. The CDR3 loop spans 17 amino acids. Per germline, CDR1 SEHNR and CDR2 FQNEAQ (reference sequence). V dropped 0 bases and J dropped 0 bases, with 14 bases sitting between them. Alongside a J-beta primer mix, a sample-barcoded 5' primer served in a second PCR lasting about 6 to 12 cycles. A single record per CDR3 protein comes from TCRdb applying MiXCR to the 5' RACE reads. The profile shows roughly 1,100,000 distinct CDR3 sequences, about 23% of them singletons. This sample was shared with a second study, whose subject was T cells of mothers and their children. That work contributes: No persistent microchimeric T cell clones were detected at roughly 100 clones per million clonotypes sensitivity.

The receptor was derived from a girl aged 2-10 years in good health. The chain uses TRBV7-9 and TRBJ2-5; D gene unclear. Sequencing used blood. CDR3 loop: CASSLAPIRPNQETQYF. The CDR3 DNA sequence: TGTGCCAGCAGCTTAGCGCCAATTAGGCCAAACCAAGAGACCCAGTACTTC. The complete variable domain, with remaining parts taken from reference TRBV7-9 and TRBJ2-5, reads DTGVSQNPRHKITKRGQNVTFRCDPISEHNRLYWYRQTLGQGPEFLTYFQNEAQLEKSRLLSDRFSAERPKGSFSTLEIQRTEQGDSAMYLCASSLAPIRPNQETQYFGPGTRLLVL.